This T cell receptor (beta chain) was recovered during a study of cytomegalovirus exposure and HLA in healthy donors. Trimming cost V 0 bases and J 5 bases; bases outside gene matches: 10. Germline assignment: CDR1 MGHRA and CDR2 YSYEKL. CDR3 length equals 17 residues. Study-level findings and limits: Analysis was performed later, and it showed HLA-associated TCR beta chains to be more clonally expanded than equally common others.

In the case of this clone: The antigen is not known.

The PCR contained 60 Vbeta and 13 Jbeta primers. The table came from immunoSEQ multiplex PCR; TCRdb's copy has only in-frame clones and leaves some out. The sample has around 87,000 clones; 81% are singletons. The sample taken for sequencing was PBMCs. The source of this sequence is a girl under 10 years old in good health and CMV-seropositive. The V call is TRBV4-1, the J call TRBJ1-2; TRBD1 matches 9 bases. CDR3 sequence (DNA): TGCGCCAGCAGCCAAGATGCGGACAGGGGTTCTCCTTATGGCTACACCTTC. Its translation is CASSQDADRGSPYGYTF.